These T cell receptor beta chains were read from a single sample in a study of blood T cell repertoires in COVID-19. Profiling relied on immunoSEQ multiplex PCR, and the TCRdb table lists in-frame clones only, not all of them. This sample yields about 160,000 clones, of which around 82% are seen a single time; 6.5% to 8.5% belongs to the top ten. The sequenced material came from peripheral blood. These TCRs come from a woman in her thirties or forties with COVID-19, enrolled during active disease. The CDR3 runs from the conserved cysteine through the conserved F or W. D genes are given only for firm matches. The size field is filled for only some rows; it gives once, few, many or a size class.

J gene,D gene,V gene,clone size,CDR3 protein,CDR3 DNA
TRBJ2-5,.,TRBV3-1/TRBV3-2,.,CASSQLGDQETQYF,TGTGCCAGCAGCCAATTGGGAGACCAAGAGACCCAGTACTTC
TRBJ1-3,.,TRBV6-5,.,CASSSPGSGNTIYF,TGTGCCAGCAGTTCCCCGGGTTCTGGAAACACCATATATTTT
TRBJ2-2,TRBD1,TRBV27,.,CASTHRGGAWGTGELFF,TGTGCCAGCACCCACCGAGGGGGCGCTTGGGGCACCGGGGAGCTGTTTTTT
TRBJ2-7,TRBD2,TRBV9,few,CASSSMDGGVQYF,TGTGCCAGCAGCTCCATGGACGGGGGGGTGCAGTACTTC
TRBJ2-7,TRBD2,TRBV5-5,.,CASRATSGPSGEQYF,TGTGCCAGCAGGGCGACTAGCGGGCCGTCGGGGGAGCAGTACTTC
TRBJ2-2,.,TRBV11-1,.,CASSYRGAGELFF,TGTGCCAGCAGCTACCGGGGAGCCGGGGAGCTGTTTTTT
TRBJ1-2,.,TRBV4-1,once,CASSQAGAGFISYGYTF,TGCGCCAGCAGCCAAGCTGGGGCAGGGTTTATCAGCTATGGCTACACCTTC
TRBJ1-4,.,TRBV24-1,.,CATISRGHEKLFF,TGTGCCACCATTTCTAGAGGGCACGAAAAACTGTTTTTT
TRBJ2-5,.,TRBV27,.,CASSQGGVQETQYF,TGTGCCAGCAGTCAGGGCGGGGTCCAAGAGACCCAGTACTTC
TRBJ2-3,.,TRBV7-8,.,CASSPRGLSTDTQYF,TGTGCCAGCAGCCCCCGAGGCCTTTCCACAGATACGCAGTATTTT
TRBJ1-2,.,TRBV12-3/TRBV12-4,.,CASSLVNYGYTF,TGTGCCAGCAGTTTAGTAAACTATGGCTACACCTTC
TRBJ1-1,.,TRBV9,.,CASSVAPRAVKDTEAFF,TGTGCCAGCAGCGTAGCGCCCAGGGCGGTTAAGGACACTGAAGCTTTCTTT
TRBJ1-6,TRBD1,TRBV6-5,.,CASSPGGNSPLHF,TGTGCCAGCAGTCCAGGGGGTAATTCACCCCTCCACTTT